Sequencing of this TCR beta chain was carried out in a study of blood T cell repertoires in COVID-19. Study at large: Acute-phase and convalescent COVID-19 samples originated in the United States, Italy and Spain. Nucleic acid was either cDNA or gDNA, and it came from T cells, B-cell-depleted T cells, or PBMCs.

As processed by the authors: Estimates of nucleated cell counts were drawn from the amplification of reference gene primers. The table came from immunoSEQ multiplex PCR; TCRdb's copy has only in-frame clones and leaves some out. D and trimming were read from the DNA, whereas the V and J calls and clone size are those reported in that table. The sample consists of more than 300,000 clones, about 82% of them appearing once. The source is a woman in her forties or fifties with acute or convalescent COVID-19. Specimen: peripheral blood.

The CDR3 sequence is CASSDNRGRNTEAFF. The CDR3 nucleotides read TGTGCCAGCAGTGACAACAGGGGTCGGAACACTGAAGCTTTCTTT. This rearrangement joins TRBV6-6 to TRBJ1-1; 7 bases line up with TRBD1. CDR1 MNHNY and CDR2 SVGAGI come from the germline V gene (reference sequence). After removal of 5 bases from V and 1 base from J, the junction contained 7 bases not matched to a gene. This CDR3 contains 15 residues.